This TCR beta chain was profiled in a study of shared clonotypes between healthy human individuals. The assay was immunoSEQ multiplex PCR, and TCRdb's table has in-frame clones only and misses some. The top ten hold roughly 1.7% of the sample, which has millions of clones, approximately 94% seen once. Cells designated naive CD8 were CD45RO-negative and were positively selected for CCR7, with terminally differentiated effector memory CD45RA+ cells excluded. The CDR3 covers 15 residues. V was pared by 3 bases and J by 8 bases, with 8 bases of the junction left unmatched. Per the germline V gene, CDR1 is SGDLS and CDR2 is YYNGEE.

The genes are TRBV9 and TRBJ1-2, with 12 bases identical to TRBD1. Sequencing input: naive CD8+ T cells from PBMCs. This receptor was obtained from a young man in good health. Some clones in this sample may be carry-over from other donors' samples. The CDR3 coding sequence is TGTGCCAGCAGCGGGGGACAGGGGGCGATTGTCGGCTACACCTTC. As protein: CASSGGQGAIVGYTF.